Listed here are 12 T cell receptor beta chains from one sample, sequenced in a study of beta chain features in type 1 diabetes (dated by TCRdb to the late 2010s). The full study reports these points: In all four CD4+ subsets, TCRB CDR3 length was moderately but significantly shorter in type 1 diabetes patients.

The antigens of these receptors remain unknown. The method behind the library was the immunoSEQ multiplex PCR assay. All of the isolated RNA was reverse transcribed with the High Capacity cDNA Reverse Transcription Kit, so expressed TCRB transcripts were sequenced. TCRdb took over this immuneACCESS table, retaining in-frame rearrangements with V and J assigned. Such tables are incomplete; in checked studies, under half of the missing clones stem from an unresolved V gene, and the remainder is unexplained. The sample yields 200,000 to 300,000 clones; roughly a tenth were counted once. Over 0.015% of the sample belongs to the ten largest clones. Sequenced: naive CD4+ T cells from blood. The cell subset or site tag for this specimen amounts to: true naive CD4+ T cells. Source of these receptors: a man in his thirties or forties with type 1 diabetes.

DNA of the CDR3: TGTGCCAGCAGCTGGACAGTAAACTCCTACGAGCAGTACTTC. As protein: CASSWTVNSYEQYF. This chain connects TRBV7-9 to TRBJ2-7; tentative D call: TRBD1 (6 bases). V was cut by 4 bases and J by 0 bases, with 10 bases left in between. Germline assignment: CDR1 SEHNR and CDR2 FQNEAQ (reference sequence). This CDR3 region has 14 residues.

The rearrangement joins TRBV28 to TRBJ1-4; tentatively, D is TRBD1 (5 bases). The CDR3 consists of 15 residues. CDR1 and CDR2 (germline): MDHEN, SYDVKM. V was shortened by 3 bases and J by 8 bases, with 16 bases between the two germline ends. The CDR3 DNA reads TGTGCCAGCAGTTTGGCTGGGGCCAGTACGGAAAAACTGTTTTTT. Protein sequence: CASSLAGASTEKLFF. Full variable domain (missing parts from reference TRBV28 and TRBJ1-4): DVKVTQSSRYLVKRTGEKVFLECVQDMDHENMFWYRQDPGLGLRLIYFSYDVKMKEKGDIPEGYSVSREKKERFSLILESASTNQTSMYLCASSLAGASTEKLFFGSGTQLSVL.

This clone has a handful of counts. V gene TRBV4-3 combines with J gene TRBJ1-2, with D uncertain. The length of the CDR3 is 14 residues. Per germline, CDR1 LGHNA and CDR2 YSLEER. V was clipped by 0 bases and J by 4 bases, with 9 bases between them. The CDR3 loop reads CASSQDRVSYGYTF. CDR3 DNA: TGCGCCAGCAGCCAAGATCGGGTGTCCTATGGCTACACCTTC.

The sample holds a few counts of this clone. The genes are TRBV7-9 and TRBJ1-2; the D gene is possibly TRBD1 (5 bases). Germline-derived CDR1 and CDR2 are SEHNR and FQNEAQ (reference sequence). CDR3 length equals 18 residues. Trimming stripped 5 bases from V and 2 bases from J, with 24 bases between. Here the CDR3 reads CASSPHSADYRTNYGYTF. DNA for the CDR3: TGTGCCAGCAGCCCCCATTCTGCGGACTACAGGACGAACTATGGCTACACCTTC.

This chain links TRBV4-1 with TRBJ2-3; D is unclear. CDR3 length: 13 residues. Per the germline V gene, CDR1 is MGHRA and CDR2 is YSYEKL. V gave up 4 bases and J gave up 2 bases, with 7 bases separating them. The CDR3 DNA is TGCGCCAGCAGCCCTGGGCCCACAGATACGCAGTATTTT. Residues: CASSPGPTDTQYF.

The rearrangement links TRBV6-5 to TRBJ2-1, with D possibly TRBD1 on 7 matching bases. The V gene's germline CDR1 is MNHEY and CDR2 SVGAGI. The length of the CDR3 is 12 residues. Between the trimmed V and J ends, which lost 7 bases and 9 bases, there was a span of 13 bases. CDR3 nucleotides: TGTGCCAGCATCGGAGGGGGCCTTGAGCAGTTCTTC. Its translation is CASIGGGLEQFF.

This clone appeared a few times. The chain has TRBV28 and TRBJ1-1; tentative D call: TRBD1 (5 bases). The V end was cut by 6 bases, the J end by 0 bases, with 8 bases between. Germline lookup yields CDR1 MDHEN and CDR2 SYDVKM. This CDR3 has 13 amino acids. The CDR3 reads CASRKGLNTEAFF. CDR3 nucleotides: TGTGCCAGCAGAAAGGGGTTGAACACTGAAGCTTTCTTT.

The rearrangement uses TRBV10-3 and TRBJ1-3; TRBD1 is a possible D gene (6 bases). Germline-derived CDR1 and CDR2 are ENHRY and SYGVKD. The CDR3 has 17 amino acids. V shed 0 bases and J shed 3 bases, with 15 bases lying between them. The CDR3 sequence is CAISESIQGQLGNTIYF. The CDR3, as DNA: TGTGCCATCAGTGAGTCTATCCAAGGACAGCTTGGAAACACCATATATTTT.

This chain uses TRBV5-4 with TRBJ1-1, with TRBD1 matching 8 bases. The CDR3 contains 17 residues. The trim removed 2 bases at V and 0 bases at J, leaving 9 bases unmatched. Germline values: CDR1 SGHNT, CDR2 YYREEE (reference sequence). The CDR3 DNA sequence: TGTGCCAGCAGCTTAGGTTCCAGGGGGCTTTTGAACACTGAAGCTTTCTTT. This codes for CASSLGSRGLLNTEAFF.

The chain links TRBV11-1 to TRBJ2-7, with D tentatively TRBD1 (5 bases). V lost 5 bases and J 2 bases, leaving 10 bases between the germline ends. The germline gives CDR1 SGHAT, CDR2 FQDESV (reference sequence). This CDR3 is 13 amino acids long. CDR3: CASSQQVPYEQYF. The CDR3, as DNA: TGTGCCAGCAGCCAACAGGTCCCCTACGAGCAGTACTTC.

This clone has a handful of counts. The CDR3 reads CASSLQGAGTEAFF. The CDR3 DNA is TGTGCCAGCAGCCTCCAGGGGGCGGGCACTGAAGCTTTCTTT. V gene TRBV7-2 combines with J gene TRBJ1-1; TRBD1 matches at 8 bases. Per germline, CDR1 SGHTA and CDR2 FQGNSA. This CDR3 has 14 amino acids. V lost 5 bases to trimming and J lost 4 bases; unmatched junction nucleotides: 6.

The genes are TRBV7-2 and TRBJ2-4; 7 bases are a match to TRBD1. The CDR3 runs 14 residues. CDR1 is SGHTA, CDR2 FQGNSA, per germline. The V gene end was trimmed by 4 bases and the J gene end by 6 bases; junction bases not matched to a gene: 6. For the CDR3, the DNA is TGTGCCAGCAGCTCCGACAGGGTGGGAAACATTCAGTACTTC. This codes for CASSSDRVGNIQYF.